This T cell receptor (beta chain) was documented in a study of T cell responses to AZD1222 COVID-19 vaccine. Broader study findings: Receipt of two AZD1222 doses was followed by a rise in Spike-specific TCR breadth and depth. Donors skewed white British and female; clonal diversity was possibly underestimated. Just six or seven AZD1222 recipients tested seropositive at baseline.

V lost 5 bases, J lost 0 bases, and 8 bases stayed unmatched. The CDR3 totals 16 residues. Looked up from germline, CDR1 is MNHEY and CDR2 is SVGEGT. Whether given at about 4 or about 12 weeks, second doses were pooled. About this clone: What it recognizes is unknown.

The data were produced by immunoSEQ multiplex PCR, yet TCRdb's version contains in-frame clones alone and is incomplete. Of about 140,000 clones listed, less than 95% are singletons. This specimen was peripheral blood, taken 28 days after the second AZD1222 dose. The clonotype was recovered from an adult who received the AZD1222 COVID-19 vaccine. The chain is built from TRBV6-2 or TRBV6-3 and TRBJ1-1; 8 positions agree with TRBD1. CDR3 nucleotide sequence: TGTGCCAGCAGTGACCGACAGGGGCCCTTGAACACTGAAGCTTTCTTT. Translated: CASSDRQGPLNTEAFF.